A selection of T cell receptor beta chains follows, all from one sample in a study of cytomegalovirus exposure and HLA in healthy donors. Method: immunoSEQ multiplex PCR; TCRdb's copy keeps in-frame clones and lacks some. The table includes around 300,000 clones, roughly 90% detected once. The specimen was PBMCs. Receptor source: a young woman in good health and CMV-seronegative. CDR3s include the opening cysteine and the closing phenylalanine or tryptophan. The D gene is left open where the match is weak. Where a row states a size, it is once, few, many or the class of an expanded clone; other rows omit it.

>.|TRBV12-5|.|TRBJ2-7
CASGLLAGNEQYF
TGTGCTAGTGGTCTGCTCGCGGGGAACGAGCAGTACTTC
>.|TRBV7-3|.|TRBJ1-2
CASSLGPGRVSGYTF
TGTGCCAGCAGCTTAGGGCCAGGCCGAGTAAGCGGCTACACCTTC
>.|TRBV5-4|TRBD1|TRBJ2-2
CASSSGTGNTGELFF
TGTGCCAGCAGCTCCGGGACAGGCAACACCGGGGAGCTGTTTTTT
>.|TRBV5-1|TRBD2|TRBJ2-1
CASSKGQLAGATLLSYNEQFF
TGCGCCAGCAGCAAGGGCCAACTAGCGGGAGCCACTCTCCTTTCCTACAATGAGCAGTTCTTC
>.|TRBV28|TRBD2|TRBJ2-1
CASSTTSGRYNEQFF
TGTGCCAGCAGCACGACTAGCGGGAGGTACAATGAGCAGTTCTTC
>.|TRBV7-9|TRBD1|TRBJ2-3
CASSRPGQGKDTQYF
TGTGCCAGCAGCCGACCGGGACAGGGTAAAGATACGCAGTATTTT
>.|TRBV9|TRBD1|TRBJ1-6
CASSGGQAYNSPLHF
TGTGCCAGCAGCGGGGGACAGGCCTATAATTCACCCCTCCACTTT
>.|TRBV27|TRBD1|TRBJ2-7
CASSSGTGREQYF
TGTGCCAGCAGCTCCGGGACAGGGCGGGAGCAGTACTTC
>.|TRBV5-8|.|TRBJ1-1
CASSLSVNTEAFF
TGTGCCAGCAGCTTGTCCGTAAACACTGAAGCTTTCTTT
>.|TRBV5-1|.|TRBJ2-1
CASSLESGSPGNEQFF
TGCGCCAGCAGCTTGGAAAGCGGGTCCCCCGGGAATGAGCAGTTCTTC
>.|TRBV6-5|TRBD2|TRBJ2-7
CASRNRGRSDEQYF
TGTGCCAGCAGGAATCGCGGGAGGAGCGACGAGCAGTACTTC
>once|TRBV9|TRBD2|TRBJ2-3
CASSVGLAGVGTDTQYF
TGTGCCAGCAGCGTGGGACTAGCGGGAGTCGGCACAGATACGCAGTATTTT
>.|TRBV7-3|TRBD1|TRBJ1-1
CASSLRGPRSVPRGLGEAFF
TGTGCCAGCAGCTTAAGGGGCCCTCGTTCGGTGCCGAGGGGGCTCGGTGAAGCTTTCTTT
>.|TRBV30|.|TRBJ1-3
CASNSRGSHSGNTIYF
TGTGCCTCCAATTCCAGGGGATCTCACTCTGGAAACACCATATATTTT
>.|TRBV27|.|TRBJ1-2
CASSFERRFNYGYTF
TGTGCCAGCAGTTTCGAGAGGAGATTTAACTATGGCTACACCTTC
>once|TRBV4-1|.|TRBJ2-1
CASSQPPGNEQFF
TGCGCCAGCAGCCAACCCCCCGGTAATGAGCAGTTCTTC
>few|TRBV9|.|TRBJ1-4
CASGTNEKLFF
TGTGCGTCGGGGACTAATGAAAAACTGTTTTTT
>.|TRBV16|TRBD2|TRBJ2-5
CASSLQRERVTQYF
TGTGCCAGCAGCCTTCAGCGGGAGAGGGTGACCCAGTACTTC
>.|TRBV4-1|.|TRBJ1-1
CASSQPTGPGNTEAFF
TGCGCCAGCAGCCAACCAACAGGGCCTGGGAACACTGAAGCTTTCTTT
>.|TRBV5-1|TRBD1|TRBJ2-1
CASSFLRDSRYNEQFF
TGCGCCAGCAGCTTTCTTAGGGACAGCCGTTACAATGAGCAGTTCTTC
>.|TRBV7-2|TRBD2|TRBJ2-1
CASSRLGLAGGPLFF
TGTGCCAGCAGTAGACTAGGACTAGCGGGAGGGCCATTATTCTTC
>.|TRBV7-2|.|TRBJ1-1
CASSPITESEAFF
TGTGCCAGCAGCCCGATCACAGAGAGTGAAGCTTTCTTT
>few|TRBV9|.|TRBJ1-2
CASSVLDRNNYGYTF
TGTGCCAGCAGCGTACTCGACAGGAATAACTATGGCTACACCTTC
>.|TRBV6-5|TRBD1|TRBJ2-7
CASSLPGQGYEQYF
TGTGCCAGCAGTCTACCGGGACAGGGCTACGAGCAGTACTTC
>.|TRBV29-1|TRBD1|TRBJ1-1
CSTRGRMNTEAFF
TGCAGCACCAGGGGGAGGATGAACACTGAAGCTTTCTTT
>.|TRBV5-8|TRBD2|TRBJ2-7
CASSPGGGFEEQYF
TGTGCCAGCAGCCCTGGGGGGGGTTTCGAGGAGCAGTACTTC
>.|TRBV28|.|TRBJ1-2
CATPDHGAGNYGYTF
TGTGCCACCCCGGACCATGGGGCAGGGAACTATGGCTACACCTTC
>.|TRBV4-2|.|TRBJ1-4
CASSQGERRIENEKLFF
TGTGCCAGCAGCCAAGGGGAAAGGAGGATCGAAAATGAAAAACTGTTTTTT
>.|TRBV20-1|.|TRBJ2-7
CSVLVIYEQYF
TGCAGTGTGCTAGTTATCTACGAGCAGTACTTC
>.|TRBV27|.|TRBJ2-1
CASFHRPVYYNEQFF
TGTGCCAGCTTCCACAGGCCAGTGTACTACAATGAGCAGTTCTTC
>.|TRBV30|.|TRBJ1-6
CAWSPGLENSPLHF
TGTGCCTGGAGTCCCGGACTGGAGAATTCACCCCTCCACTTT
>.|TRBV4-3|.|TRBJ2-7
CASSQFLGGSSYEQYF
TGCGCCAGCAGCCAATTTTTGGGGGGAAGCTCCTACGAGCAGTACTTC
>.|TRBV25-1|.|TRBJ1-1
CASTETGFAEAFF
TGTGCCAGCACCGAAACAGGGTTCGCTGAAGCTTTCTTT
>.|TRBV11-2|TRBD2|TRBJ2-1
CASSTAGGAGPYNEQFF
TGTGCCAGCAGCACAGCCGGGGGGGCCGGCCCCTACAATGAGCAGTTCTTC
>.|TRBV4-2|TRBD2|TRBJ2-3
CASSPTSRGGDTQYF
TGTGCCAGCAGCCCGACTAGCCGGGGTGGAGATACGCAGTATTTT
>.|TRBV27|.|TRBJ2-7
CASSLLGDRSYEQYF
TGTGCCAGCAGTTTATTGGGCGACCGCTCCTACGAGCAGTACTTC
>.|TRBV5-8|TRBD1|TRBJ2-3
CASSLDRADTQYF
TGTGCCAGCAGTTTGGACAGGGCGGATACGCAGTATTTT